Below, 32 T cell receptor beta chains from the same sample are listed, as sequenced in a study of radiotherapy plus CTLA-4 blockade in lung cancer. Data came from immunoSEQ multiplex PCR; TCRdb stores just in-frame clones and leaves some out. The sample consists of around 55,000 clones, approximately 82% of them appearing once. The sample consisted of peripheral blood, taken from a patient treated with radiotherapy plus ipilimumab. These TCRs come from a human donor with non-small cell lung cancer whose response to radiotherapy plus ipilimumab could not be evaluated.

The chain employs TRBV7-9 and TRBJ1-1; D unclear. The V gene's germline CDR1 is SEHNR and CDR2 FQNEAQ (reference sequence). The CDR3 is 14 amino acids. The V gene lost 2 bases and the J gene lost 3 bases, with 10 bases spanning the gap. CDR3 in DNA: TGTGCCAGCAGCTTATGGAGTTCGTACACTGAAGCTTTCTTT. Residues: CASSLWSSYTEAFF.

This clone was observed a handful of times. V is TRBV5-1 and J is TRBJ1-5; D is perhaps TRBD1 (5 bases). The germline gives CDR1 SGHRS, CDR2 YFSETQ. The CDR3 has 14 amino acids. The ends were cut back, 3 bases at V and 3 bases at J, with 10 bases in the middle. This CDR3 reads CASSWGGYNQPQHF. The DNA of the CDR3 is TGCGCCAGCAGCTGGGGGGGATACAATCAGCCCCAGCATTTT.

This chain connects TRBV19 to TRBJ1-4; maybe TRBD1 (5 bases). Germline lookup yields CDR1 LNHDA and CDR2 SQIVND (reference sequence). The CDR3 is 20 residues long. Trimming cost V 1 base and J 0 bases, with 21 bases left between them. Here the CDR3 reads CASSIGGLSSYAATNEKLFF. DNA for the CDR3: TGTGCCAGTAGTATAGGGGGACTTTCATCTTACGCGGCAACTAATGAAAAACTGTTTTTT.

The J gene is TRBJ2-7, the V gene TRBV6-8; D is possibly TRBD2 (5 bases). Germline values: CDR1 MNHGY, CDR2 SAAAGT. This CDR3 has 16 residues. V was clipped by 7 bases and J by 3 bases, with 22 bases between them. CDR3 nucleotide sequence: TGTGCCAGCACCAAGAGGGAGACGGCCCCGGGCTACGAGCAGTACTTC. Its protein is CASTKRETAPGYEQYF.

This clone was detected only once. This chain joins TRBV2 and TRBJ1-6; weak D call: TRBD1 (6 bases). V was shortened by 7 bases and J by 7 bases, with 17 bases between the two germline ends. The CDR3 has 15 amino acids. The germline V gene has CDR1 SNHLY and CDR2 FYNNEI. The CDR3 sequence is CASNTLGGPNSPLHF. CDR3 DNA: TGTGCCAGCAATACCCTTGGGGGCCCGAATTCACCCCTCCACTTT.

This chain joins TRBV9 and TRBJ1-2; 7 positions match TRBD1. Germline V gene lookup returns CDR1 SGDLS and CDR2 YYNGEE. This CDR3 is built from 15 residues. Losses at the gene ends were 4 bases for V and 7 bases for J; bases not matched to a gene: 13. The CDR3 DNA follows: TGTGCCAGCAGCCTAGAAGGTTTACAGGGGTCTGGCTACACCTTC. Amino acid sequence: CASSLEGLQGSGYTF.

The V and J genes are TRBV11-3 and TRBJ2-7; D possibly corresponds to TRBD2 (7 bases). Trimming took off 1 base at V and 5 bases at J, with 15 bases between the two ends. The CDR3 is 15 amino acids. The germline CDR1 and CDR2 sequences are SGHNT and YENEEA. CDR3 bases: TGTGCCAGCAGCTTAGGAGCACGGGGGGCCCACGAGCAGTACTTC. Its protein product is CASSLGARGAHEQYF.

This clone came up a few times. This chain uses TRBV6-5 with TRBJ1-2, with 10 bases identical to TRBD1. The CDR3 covers 15 residues. J was trimmed by 3 bases and V by 2 bases; bases with no gene match: 3. CDR1 is MNHEY and CDR2 is SVGAGI in the germline V gene. The CDR3 is CASSYTGTGDYGYTF. The CDR3 nucleotides are TGTGCCAGCAGTTACACCGGGACAGGGGACTATGGCTACACCTTC.

The chain joins TRBV6-1 to TRBJ1-1; D is ambiguous. Deletions cut 7 bases from V and 6 bases from J, with 15 bases between. The CDR3 extends over 13 amino acids. Germline loops: CDR1 MNHNS, CDR2 SASEGT. The CDR3 here is CASNAYNNAEAFF. DNA of the CDR3: TGTGCCAGCAACGCGTATAATAACGCTGAAGCTTTCTTT.

The chain employs TRBV5-1 and TRBJ2-1, with TRBD2 matching over 7 bases. CDR1 is SGHRS, CDR2 YFSETQ, per germline. This CDR3 has 16 residues. V lost 4 bases, J lost 5 bases, and 12 bases stayed unmatched. CDR3 protein: CASSVMGGVSDNEQFF. DNA of the CDR3: TGCGCCAGCAGCGTGATGGGGGGGGTGTCGGACAATGAGCAGTTCTTC.

There are a few counts of this clone. CDR3 sequence: CASSLFVDRGGRYTF. The CDR3 coding sequence is TGTGCCAGCAGCTTGTTTGTGGACAGGGGAGGTCGCTACACCTTC. This sequence joins TRBV5-6 and TRBJ1-2, with TRBD1 identical over 9 bases. V lost 1 base to trimming and J lost 9 bases; unmatched junction nucleotides: 10. The CDR3 has 15 residues. Germline CDR1 SGHDT, CDR2 YYEEEE.

V gene TRBV5-1 combines with J gene TRBJ2-7, with 11 bases fitting TRBD2. Losses at the gene ends were 4 bases for V and 1 base for J; bases not matched to a gene: 1. The germline V gene has CDR1 SGHRS and CDR2 YFSETQ. The CDR3 sequence is 14 residues long. CDR3 protein: CASSGTSGSYEQYF. DNA for the CDR3: TGCGCCAGCAGCGGGACTAGCGGTTCCTACGAGCAGTACTTC.

The DNA of the CDR3 is TGTGCCAGCAGTTTCGGGACAGGGAAAACTGAAGCTTTCTTT. Amino acids: CASSFGTGKTEAFF. The genes are TRBV27 and TRBJ1-1; 9 bases agree with TRBD1. Per germline, CDR1 MNHEY and CDR2 SMNVEV (reference sequence). The V segment lost 3 bases and the J segment 5 bases; nucleotides outside the gene matches: 4. CDR3 length: 14 residues.

This clone was seen only once. The V call is TRBV19, the J call TRBJ1-2; 7 bases agree with TRBD1. Germline CDR1 and CDR2: LNHDA and SQIVND (reference sequence). The CDR3 is 18 amino acids. The ends lost 6 bases at V and 8 bases at J; junction bases unmatched: 24. The CDR3 DNA follows: TGTGCCAGTAGGCCGCCCTTACGGTCGACAGGGCCGACGGAAGGCTACACCTTC. Protein: CASRPPLRSTGPTEGYTF.

This clone was counted between two and nine times. For the CDR3, the DNA is TGCGCCAGCAGCGTGACAGGGGGCTACGAGCAGTACTTC. Amino acids: CASSVTGGYEQYF. The J gene is TRBJ2-7, the V gene TRBV5-1, with 9 nucleotides matching TRBD1. The CDR3 runs 13 residues. Trimming cost V 4 bases and J 3 bases; bases outside gene matches: 2. Per the germline V gene, CDR1 is SGHRS and CDR2 is YFSETQ.

CDR3 DNA sequence: TGTGCCAGCAGCTTAATCAGCGGGGGGCAGGGCGGGGAGCTGTTTTTT. Amino acid sequence: CASSLISGGQGGELFF. This rearrangement joins TRBV7-2 to TRBJ2-2; 9 bases align to TRBD2. Germline CDR1 reads SGHTA; CDR2 reads FQGNSA. V shed 2 bases and J 7 bases; nucleotides not matched to a gene: 8. The CDR3 is made up of 16 amino acids.

The chain employs TRBV6-5 and TRBJ1-2, with 7 bases identical to TRBD1. This CDR3 spans 14 amino acids. Per germline, CDR1 MNHEY and CDR2 SVGAGI. The ends lost 5 bases at V and 8 bases at J; junction bases unmatched: 11. The DNA for the CDR3 is TGTGCCAGCAGTGAAGGAGGGGGCTCATGGGGCTACACCTTC. Amino acids: CASSEGGGSWGYTF.

This chain uses TRBV9 with TRBJ2-5, with D maybe TRBD1 (6 bases). The V gene lost 0 bases and the J gene lost 2 bases, with 11 bases spanning the gap. The germline gives CDR1 SGDLS, CDR2 YYNGEE. The CDR3 consists of 15 residues. CDR3 sequence: CASSVEGQRQETQYF. DNA of the CDR3: TGTGCCAGCAGCGTAGAAGGACAGAGACAAGAGACCCAGTACTTC.

The chain links TRBV7-2 to TRBJ2-7; D not resolved. The ends were cut back, 2 bases at V and 0 bases at J, with 11 bases in the middle. The CDR3 runs to 15 residues. In germline, CDR1 is SGHTA, CDR2 FQGNSA. Here the CDR3 reads CASSLSVSSSYEQYF. In DNA form, the CDR3 reads TGTGCCAGCAGCTTAAGCGTCAGTAGCTCCTACGAGCAGTACTTC.

This chain links TRBV5-1 with TRBJ2-4; 12 bases line up with TRBD1. With 7 bases clipped from V and 8 bases from J, the junction kept 7 bases outside the gene matches. CDR3 length: 14 residues. Germline V gene lookup returns CDR1 SGHRS and CDR2 YFSETQ. The CDR3 nucleotides read TGCGCCAGCCGGGGACAGGGGGCGGAACACATTCAGTACTTC. It specifies CASRGQGAEHIQYF.

The chain recombines TRBV7-2 with TRBJ2-7; 9 bases agree with TRBD2. CDR1 and CDR2 from the germline V gene are SGHTA and FQGNSA. The ends lost 2 bases at V and 6 bases at J; junction bases unmatched: 8. The CDR3 length is 15 residues. The DNA for the CDR3 is TGTGCCAGCAGCTTATGGGGGACTAGCTCCCGCGAGCAGTACTTC. As protein: CASSLWGTSSREQYF.

The genes are TRBV7-2 and TRBJ1-2, with D possibly being TRBD1 (6 bases). This CDR3 spans 15 amino acids. The germline V gene encodes CDR1 SGHTA and CDR2 FQGNSA. V was trimmed by 1 base and J by 2 bases, leaving 11 bases between them. The CDR3 spells CASSLGTEPNYGYTF. The CDR3 bases are TGTGCCAGCAGCTTAGGGACAGAGCCCAACTATGGCTACACCTTC. Combining the CDR3 with reference TRBV7-2 and TRBJ1-2 gives the whole variable domain GAGVSQSPSNKVTEKGKDVELRCDPISGHTALYWYRQSLGQGLEFLIYFQGNSAPDKSGLPSDRFSAERTGGSVSTLTIQRTQQEDSAVYLCASSLGTEPNYGYTFGSGTRLTVV.

The chain has TRBV7-2 and TRBJ1-5, with D maybe TRBD1 (5 bases). This CDR3 comprises 15 residues. Germline CDR1 and CDR2: SGHTA and FQGNSA. Trimming stripped 1 base from V and 7 bases from J, with 14 bases between. This CDR3 reads CASSLVAGGGQPQHF. The CDR3 DNA reads as TGTGCCAGCAGCTTAGTGGCCGGGGGGGGGCAGCCCCAGCATTTT.

This clone was picked up a small number of times. The CDR3 region is CASSFNSYGYTF. CDR3 in DNA: TGTGCCAGCAGTTTCAACAGCTATGGCTACACCTTC. This rearrangement joins TRBV6-6 to TRBJ1-2; no clear D gene. Germline loops: CDR1 MNHNY, CDR2 SVGAGI (reference sequence). The V end lost 4 bases, the J end lost 4 bases, and 7 bases lay between the germline ends. This CDR3 contains 12 residues.

The CDR3 nucleotides are TGTGCCAGCAGTTTTAGGGGATCCTGGGACGAGCAGTACTTC. Protein product: CASSFRGSWDEQYF. The genes are TRBV27 and TRBJ2-7, with a possible D match to TRBD1 (5 bases). This CDR3 is built from 14 residues. The germline V and J ends were trimmed by 3 bases and 5 bases, with 14 bases remaining between them. Germline CDR1 is MNHEY and CDR2 is SMNVEV (reference sequence).

This clone has only a few counts. The chain uses TRBV7-9 and TRBJ2-3; D not resolved. Germline V gene lookup returns CDR1 SEHNR and CDR2 FQNEAQ (reference sequence). The CDR3 totals 14 residues. V was trimmed by 1 base and J by 2 bases, leaving 7 bases between them. CDR3 DNA sequence: TGTGCCAGCAGCTTAGATCGGTACACAGATACGCAGTATTTT. This sequence encodes CASSLDRYTDTQYF.

The genes are TRBV7-9 and TRBJ2-7; 10 bases match TRBD2. After removal of 5 bases from V and 5 bases from J, the junction contained 6 bases not matched to a gene. There are 14 residues in the CDR3. CDR1 is SEHNR and CDR2 is FQNEAQ in the germline V gene (reference sequence). This CDR3 reads CASSGWTSGDEQYF. Written as DNA, the CDR3 is TGTGCCAGCAGCGGTTGGACTAGCGGAGACGAGCAGTACTTC.

This clone was seen a few times. The chain uses TRBV9 and TRBJ2-5; 8 nucleotides match TRBD1. Germline lookup yields CDR1 SGDLS and CDR2 YYNGEE. The CDR3 consists of 15 residues. The junction had 6 bases not matched to a gene; V was cut back by 0 bases and J by 5 bases. Written as DNA, the CDR3 is TGTGCCAGCAGCGTAGCCCCGGACAGGGTCGAGACCCAGTACTTC. Amino acids: CASSVAPDRVETQYF.

The chain couples TRBV19 to TRBJ2-2; the match to TRBD2 covers 7 bases. The CDR3 covers 17 residues. The germline CDR1 and CDR2 sequences are LNHDA and SQIVND (reference sequence). J lost 4 bases, V lost 1 base, and 9 bases had no gene match. The DNA of the CDR3 is TGTGCCAGTAGTATAGTCGGACTAGTCGGGGGCACCGGGGAGCTGTTTTTT. This gives the protein CASSIVGLVGGTGELFF.

V and J are TRBV7-2 and TRBJ1-6, with D hard to call. Per germline, CDR1 SGHTA and CDR2 FQGNSA. V lost 3 bases, J lost 10 bases, and 7 bases lay in between. CDR3 length equals 12 residues. The CDR3 sequence: CASSFSGSPLHF. The CDR3 DNA sequence: TGTGCCAGCAGCTTTTCAGGATCACCCCTCCACTTT.

The chain carries TRBV5-4 and TRBJ2-5; tentative D call: TRBD1 (6 bases). Trimming took 0 bases from V and 5 from J, leaving 14 bases between them. The germline CDR1 and CDR2 sequences are SGHNT and YYREEE (reference sequence). The CDR3 totals 15 residues. The CDR3: CASSLAPGDQETQYF. The CDR3 DNA sequence: TGTGCCAGCAGCTTGGCCCCAGGGGATCAGGAGACCCAGTACTTC.

The V call is TRBV11-2, the J call TRBJ2-7; unclear D gene. Trimming cost V 5 bases and J 13 bases, with 18 bases left between them. Germline V gene lookup returns CDR1 SGHAT and CDR2 FQNNGV. CDR3 length equals 12 residues. This CDR3 reads CASSQTLVNIYF. Here the CDR3 DNA reads TGTGCCAGCAGCCAGACCCTAGTCAACATCTACTTC. Drawing the rest from reference TRBV11-2 and TRBJ2-7, the complete variable domain is EAGVAQSPRYKIIEKRQSVAFWCNPISGHATLYWYQQILGQGPKLLIQFQNNGVVDDSQLPKDRFSAERLKGVDSTLKIQPAKLEDSAVYLCASSQTLVNIYFGPGTRLTVT.